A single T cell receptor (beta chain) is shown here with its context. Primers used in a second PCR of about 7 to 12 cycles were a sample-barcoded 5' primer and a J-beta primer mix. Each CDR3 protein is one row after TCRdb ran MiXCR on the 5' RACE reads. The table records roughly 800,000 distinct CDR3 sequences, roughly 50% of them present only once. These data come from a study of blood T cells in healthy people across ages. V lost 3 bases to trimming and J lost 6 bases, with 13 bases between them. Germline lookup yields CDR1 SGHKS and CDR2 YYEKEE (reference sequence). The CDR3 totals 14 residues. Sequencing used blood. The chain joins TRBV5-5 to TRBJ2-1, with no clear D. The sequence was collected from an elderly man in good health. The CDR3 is CASSSIYSGNEQFF. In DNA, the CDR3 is TGTGCCAGCAGCTCAATCTACTCCGGCAATGAGCAGTTCTTC.